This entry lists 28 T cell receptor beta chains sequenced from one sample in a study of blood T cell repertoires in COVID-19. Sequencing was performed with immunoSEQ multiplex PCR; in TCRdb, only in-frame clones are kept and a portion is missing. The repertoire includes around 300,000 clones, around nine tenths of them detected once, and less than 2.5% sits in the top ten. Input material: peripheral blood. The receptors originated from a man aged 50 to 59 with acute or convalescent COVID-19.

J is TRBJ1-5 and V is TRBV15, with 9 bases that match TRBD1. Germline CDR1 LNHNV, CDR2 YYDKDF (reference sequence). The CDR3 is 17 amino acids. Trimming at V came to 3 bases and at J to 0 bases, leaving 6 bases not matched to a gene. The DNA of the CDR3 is TGTGCCACCAGCAGGGGTCGGGACAGGGCTAGCAATCAGCCCCAGCATTTT. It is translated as CATSRGRDRASNQPQHF.

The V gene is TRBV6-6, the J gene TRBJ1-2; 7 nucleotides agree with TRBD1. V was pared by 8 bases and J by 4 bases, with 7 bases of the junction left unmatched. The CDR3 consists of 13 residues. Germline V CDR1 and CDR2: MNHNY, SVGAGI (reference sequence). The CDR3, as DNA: TGTGCCAGCGCCGAGACAGGGATCTATGGCTACACCTTC. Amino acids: CASAETGIYGYTF.

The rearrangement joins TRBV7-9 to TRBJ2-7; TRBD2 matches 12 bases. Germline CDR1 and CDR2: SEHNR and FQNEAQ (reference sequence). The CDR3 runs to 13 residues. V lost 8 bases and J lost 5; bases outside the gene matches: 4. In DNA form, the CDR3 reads TGTGCCAGCGGAGCTAGCGGGGGGGACGAGCAGTACTTC. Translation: CASGASGGDEQYF.

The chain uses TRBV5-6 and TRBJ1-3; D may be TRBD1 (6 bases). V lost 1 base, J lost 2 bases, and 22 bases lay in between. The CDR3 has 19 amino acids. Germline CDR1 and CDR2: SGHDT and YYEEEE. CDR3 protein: CASSLSYRVPDFTGNTIYF. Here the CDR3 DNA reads TGTGCCAGCAGCTTGAGCTACAGGGTTCCGGACTTTACTGGAAACACCATATATTTT. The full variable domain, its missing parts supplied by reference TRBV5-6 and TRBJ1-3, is DAGVTQSPTHLIKTRGQQVTLRCSPKSGHDTVSWYQQALGQGPQFIFQYYEEEERQRGNFPDRFSGHQFPNYSSELNVNALLLGDSALYLCASSLSYRVPDFTGNTIYFGEGSWLTVV.

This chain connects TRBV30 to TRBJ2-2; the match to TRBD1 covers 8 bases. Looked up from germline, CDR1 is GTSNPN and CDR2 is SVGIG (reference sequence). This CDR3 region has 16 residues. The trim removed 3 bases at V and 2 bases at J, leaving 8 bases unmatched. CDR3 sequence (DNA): TGTGCCTGGAGCCTGACAGGGGACCCTAACACCGGGGAGCTGTTTTTT. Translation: CAWSLTGDPNTGELFF.

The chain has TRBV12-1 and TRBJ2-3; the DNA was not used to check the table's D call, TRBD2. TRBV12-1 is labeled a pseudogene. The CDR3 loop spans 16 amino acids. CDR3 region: CASSSRLAGGPDTQYF. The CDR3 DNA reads TGTGCCAGCAGCTCTCGACTAGCGGGGGGGCCAGATACGCAGTATTTT.

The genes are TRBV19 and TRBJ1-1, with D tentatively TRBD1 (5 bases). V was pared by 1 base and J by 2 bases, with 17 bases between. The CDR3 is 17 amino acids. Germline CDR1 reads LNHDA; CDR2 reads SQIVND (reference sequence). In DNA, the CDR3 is TGTGCCAGTAGTATAGGTTTCTGGGGCCGGAAAAACACTGAAGCTTTCTTT. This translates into CASSIGFWGRKNTEAFF.

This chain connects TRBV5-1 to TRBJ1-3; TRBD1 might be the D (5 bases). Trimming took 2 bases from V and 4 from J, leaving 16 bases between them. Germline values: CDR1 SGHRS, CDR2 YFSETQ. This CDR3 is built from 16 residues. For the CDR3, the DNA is TGCGCCAGCAGCTTCTCGGACCCGAGACAGGGAAACACCATATATTTT. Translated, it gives CASSFSDPRQGNTIYF.

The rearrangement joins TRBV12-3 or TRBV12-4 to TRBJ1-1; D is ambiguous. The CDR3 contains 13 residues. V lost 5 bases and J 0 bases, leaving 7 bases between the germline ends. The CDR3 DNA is TGTGCCAGCAGTGTAATCCTGAACACTGAAGCTTTCTTT. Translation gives CASSVILNTEAFF.

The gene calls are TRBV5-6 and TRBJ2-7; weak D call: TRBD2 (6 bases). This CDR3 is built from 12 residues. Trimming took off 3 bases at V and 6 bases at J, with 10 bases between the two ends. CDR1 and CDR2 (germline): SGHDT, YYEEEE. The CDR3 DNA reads TGTGCCAGCAGCTCCTTGGGGGGCGAGCAGTACTTC. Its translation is CASSSLGGEQYF.

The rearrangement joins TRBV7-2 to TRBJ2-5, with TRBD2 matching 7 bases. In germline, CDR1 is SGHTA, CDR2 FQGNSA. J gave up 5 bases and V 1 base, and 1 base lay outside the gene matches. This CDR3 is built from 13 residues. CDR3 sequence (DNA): TGTGCCAGCAGCTTAGTGGGGGGGGAGACCCAGTACTTC. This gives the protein CASSLVGGETQYF.

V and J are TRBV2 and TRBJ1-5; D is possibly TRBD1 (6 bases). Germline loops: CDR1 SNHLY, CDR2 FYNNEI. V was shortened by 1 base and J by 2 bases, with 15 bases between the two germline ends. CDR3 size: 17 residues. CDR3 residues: CASSEGSGGGGNQPQHF. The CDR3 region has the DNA TGTGCCAGCAGTGAAGGTTCTGGGGGGGGCGGCAATCAGCCCCAGCATTTT. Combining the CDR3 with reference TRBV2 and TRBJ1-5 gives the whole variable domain EPEVTQTPSHQVTQMGQEVILRCVPISNHLYFYWYRQILGQKVEFLVSFYNNEISEKSEIFDDQFSVERPDGSNFTLKIRSTKLEDSAMYFCASSEGSGGGGNQPQHFGDGTRLSIL.

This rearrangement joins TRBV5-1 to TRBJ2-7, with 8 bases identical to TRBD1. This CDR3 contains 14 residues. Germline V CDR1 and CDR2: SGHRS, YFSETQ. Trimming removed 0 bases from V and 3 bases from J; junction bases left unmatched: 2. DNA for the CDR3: TGCGCCAGCAGCTTGGGGACAGGGCTCTACGAGCAGTACTTC. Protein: CASSLGTGLYEQYF.

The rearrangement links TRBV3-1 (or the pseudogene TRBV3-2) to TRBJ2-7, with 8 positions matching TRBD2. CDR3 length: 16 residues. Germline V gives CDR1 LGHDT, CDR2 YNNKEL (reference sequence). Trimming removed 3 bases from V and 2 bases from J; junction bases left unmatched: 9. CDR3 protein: CASSHLMGGGPYEQYF. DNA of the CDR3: TGTGCCAGCAGCCATCTGATGGGCGGGGGGCCCTACGAGCAGTACTTC.

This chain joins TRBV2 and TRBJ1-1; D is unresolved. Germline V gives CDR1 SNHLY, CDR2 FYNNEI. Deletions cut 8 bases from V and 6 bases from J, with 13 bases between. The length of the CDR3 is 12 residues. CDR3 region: CASEGPRAEAFF. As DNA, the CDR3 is TGTGCCAGCGAGGGTCCCCGGGCTGAAGCTTTCTTT.

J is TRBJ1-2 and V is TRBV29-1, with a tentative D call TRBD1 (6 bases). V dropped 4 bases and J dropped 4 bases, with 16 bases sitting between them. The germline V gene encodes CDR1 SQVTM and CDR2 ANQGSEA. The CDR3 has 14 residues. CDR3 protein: CSVGPSVRGYGYTF. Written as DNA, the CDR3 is TGCAGCGTTGGCCCTTCGGTCAGGGGCTATGGCTACACCTTC. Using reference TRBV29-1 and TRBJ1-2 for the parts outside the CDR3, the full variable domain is SAVISQKPSRDICQRGTSLTIQCQVDSQVTMMFWYRQQPGQSLTLIATANQGSEATYESGFVIDKFPISRPNLTFSTLTVSNMSPEDSSIYLCSVGPSVRGYGYTFGSGTRLTVV.

This CDR3 reads CASRGHLNTEAFF. The CDR3 nucleotides read TGTGCCAGTCGTGGACACCTAAACACTGAAGCTTTCTTT. The V call is TRBV18, the J call TRBJ1-1, with D possibly being TRBD1 (5 bases). Germline CDR1 and CDR2: KGHSH and LQKENI. Trimming stripped 9 bases from V and 2 bases from J, with 13 bases between. This CDR3 comprises 13 residues.

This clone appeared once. CDR3 sequence reads: CASSYSVGAGELFF. In DNA, the CDR3 is TGTGCCAGCAGTTACTCGGTAGGGGCCGGGGAGCTGTTTTTT. This chain joins TRBV6-5 and TRBJ2-2; D perhaps matches TRBD1 (5 bases). This CDR3 has 14 residues. Germline V gene data show CDR1 as MNHEY and CDR2 as SVGAGI. Trimming cost V 0 bases and J 6 bases, with 8 bases left between them.

CDR3 in amino acids: CAIRGQEHEKLFF. CDR3 bases: TGTGCCATCAGGGGACAGGAACATGAAAAACTGTTTTTT. This rearrangement joins TRBV10-3 to TRBJ1-4; TRBD1 agrees at 8 bases. V dropped 6 bases and J dropped 6; count of bases not matched to a gene: 3. Per the germline V gene, CDR1 is ENHRY and CDR2 is SYGVKD. This CDR3 region has 13 residues.

CDR3 loop: CASSPMSGGNTEAFF. The CDR3 DNA reads as TGTGCCAGTAGTCCCATGAGCGGGGGAAACACTGAAGCTTTCTTT. V and J are TRBV19 and TRBJ1-1, with a tentative D call TRBD1 (5 bases). CDR1 is LNHDA and CDR2 is SQIVND in the germline V gene (reference sequence). The CDR3 has 15 amino acids. With 5 bases removed from V and 2 bases from J, the gap between germline ends came to 15 bases.

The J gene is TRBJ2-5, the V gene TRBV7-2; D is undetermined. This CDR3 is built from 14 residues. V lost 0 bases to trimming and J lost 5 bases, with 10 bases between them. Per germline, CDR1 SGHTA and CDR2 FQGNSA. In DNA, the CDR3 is TGTGCCAGCAGCTTAGCCCAGCGTAGGGAGACCCAGTACTTC. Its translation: CASSLAQRRETQYF.

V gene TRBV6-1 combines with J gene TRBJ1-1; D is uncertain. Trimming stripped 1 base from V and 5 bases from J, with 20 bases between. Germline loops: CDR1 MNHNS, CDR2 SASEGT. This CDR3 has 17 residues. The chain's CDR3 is CASSEVFTDLSGTEAFF. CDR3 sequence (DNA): TGTGCCAGCAGTGAAGTTTTTACGGATCTCAGCGGTACTGAAGCTTTCTTT.

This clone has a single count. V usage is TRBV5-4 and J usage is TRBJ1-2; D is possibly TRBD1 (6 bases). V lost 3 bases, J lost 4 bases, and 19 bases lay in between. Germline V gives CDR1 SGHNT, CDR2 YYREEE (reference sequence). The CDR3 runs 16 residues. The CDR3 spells CASSSATQQGPYGYTF. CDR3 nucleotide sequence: TGTGCCAGCAGCTCAGCTACCCAACAGGGCCCCTATGGCTACACCTTC.

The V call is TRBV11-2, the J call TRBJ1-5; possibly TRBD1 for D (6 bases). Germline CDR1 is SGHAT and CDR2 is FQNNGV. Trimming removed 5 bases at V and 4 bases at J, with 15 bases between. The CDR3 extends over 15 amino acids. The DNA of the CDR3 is TGTGCCAGCAGCGCGATACAGGGATGGAATCAGCCCCAGCATTTT. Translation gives CASSAIQGWNQPQHF.

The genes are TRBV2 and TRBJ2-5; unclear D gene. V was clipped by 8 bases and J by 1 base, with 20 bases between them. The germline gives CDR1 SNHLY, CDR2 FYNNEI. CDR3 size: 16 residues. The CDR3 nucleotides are TGTGCCAGCTCAGAAGGCGGCGGCCACTTCCAAGAGACCCAGTACTTC. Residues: CASSEGGGHFQETQYF.

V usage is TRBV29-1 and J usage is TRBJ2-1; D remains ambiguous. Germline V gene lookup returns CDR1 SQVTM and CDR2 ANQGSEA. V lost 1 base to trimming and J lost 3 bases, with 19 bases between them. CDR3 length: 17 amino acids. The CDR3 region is CSVEGQASPPNYNEQFF. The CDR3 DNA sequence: TGCAGCGTTGAAGGGCAGGCCTCCCCTCCTAACTACAATGAGCAGTTCTTC.

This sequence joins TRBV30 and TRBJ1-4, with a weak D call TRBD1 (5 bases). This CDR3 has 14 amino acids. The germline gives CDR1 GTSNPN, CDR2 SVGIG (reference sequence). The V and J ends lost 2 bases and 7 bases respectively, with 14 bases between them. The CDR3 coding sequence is TGTGCCTGGAGTCGGGGGGGAGGAGGTGAAAAACTGTTTTTT. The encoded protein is CAWSRGGGGEKLFF.

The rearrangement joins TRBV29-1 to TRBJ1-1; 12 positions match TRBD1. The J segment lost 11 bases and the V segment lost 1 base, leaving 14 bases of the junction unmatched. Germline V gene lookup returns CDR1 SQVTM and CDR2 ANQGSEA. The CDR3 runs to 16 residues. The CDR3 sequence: CSVEGGPGTGGSDAFF. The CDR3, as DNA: TGCAGCGTTGAAGGGGGACCCGGGACAGGGGGCTCGGACGCTTTCTTT.